Below, one T cell receptor beta chain is given with its context. The antigen is unknown. This record comes from a study of cytomegalovirus exposure and HLA in healthy donors. The donors were part of the approximately 120-subject validation cohort, which stood apart from the approximately 670-subject first cohort. The method was immunoSEQ multiplex PCR; TCRdb's version includes in-frame clones alone and lacks a portion of them. The top ten clones hold more than 1% of a sample with about 58,000 clones, about 88% of them seen once. Study-wide points: The study listed roughly 160 cytomegalovirus-associated TCR beta chains.

The V end was cut by 3 bases, the J end by 0 bases, with 10 bases between. This CDR3 is 15 amino acids long. The V gene's germline CDR1 is SGDLS and CDR2 YYNGEE. The sequenced sample was PBMCs. This TCR was sampled from a man younger than 35 in good health and CMV-seronegative. The chain employs TRBV9 and TRBJ2-1; D is uncertain. Here the CDR3 DNA reads TGTGCCAGCAGCGAGGCGGTTAGCTCCTACAATGAGCAGTTCTTC. This sequence encodes CASSEAVSSYNEQFF.